This is a list of T cell receptor beta chains from one sample in a study of T cell responses to AZD1222 COVID-19 vaccine. This table comes from immunoSEQ multiplex PCR, and its TCRdb copy is limited to in-frame clones, with some not included. This table holds approximately 110,000 clones, around 86% found once. The input for sequencing was peripheral blood, taken on day 0 of AZD1222 vaccination. The receptors stem from an adult in good health. Both conserved end residues are part of each CDR3. The D gene is left open where the match is weak. Clone size is not always given. Where it is, it says once, few, many or a class for expanded clones.

TRBV7-3	.	TRBJ2-3	.	CASSLGGNLDTQYF	TGTGCCAGCAGCTTAGGGGGAAATCTAGATACGCAGTATTTT
TRBV30	TRBD1	TRBJ1-6	.	CAWKDRAASPLHF	TGTGCCTGGAAAGACAGGGCGGCCTCACCCCTCCACTTT
TRBV7-2	TRBD2	TRBJ2-7	.	CASREGLAVPYEQYF	TGTGCCAGCAGGGAGGGACTAGCGGTTCCCTACGAGCAGTACTTC
TRBV3-1/TRBV3-2	.	TRBJ1-4	few	CASSQEGAGASEKLFF	TGTGCCAGCAGCCAAGAAGGGGCGGGGGCGTCTGAAAAACTGTTTTTT
TRBV7-2	.	TRBJ2-1	.	CASSLEGGVYNEQFF	TGTGCCAGCAGCTTAGAAGGGGGAGTTTACAATGAGCAGTTCTTC
TRBV5-5	.	TRBJ1-2	once	CASSLRDGANYGYTF	TGTGCCAGCAGCTTGAGGGACGGAGCTAACTATGGCTACACCTTC
TRBV24-1	.	TRBJ2-3	.	CATSDFSGSTDTQYF	TGTGCCACCAGTGATTTCAGTGGCAGCACAGATACGCAGTATTTT
TRBV19	.	TRBJ1-5	.	CASSMRSLSNQPQHF	TGTGCCAGTAGTATGAGATCACTTAGCAATCAGCCCCAGCATTTT
TRBV28	TRBD2	TRBJ2-7	.	CASDSGGKSYEQYF	TGTGCCAGCGATAGCGGGGGAAAGAGCTACGAGCAGTACTTC
TRBV28	TRBD2	TRBJ2-7	.	CASSLTAGGNYEQYF	TGTGCCAGCAGTTTAACGGCGGGGGGGAACTACGAGCAGTACTTC
TRBV5-1	.	TRBJ2-2	.	CASSLDTNTGELFF	TGCGCCAGCAGCTTAGATACCAACACCGGGGAGCTGTTTTTT
TRBV19	TRBD1	TRBJ1-2	.	CASSYTGAYGYTF	TGTGCCAGTAGTTATACAGGGGCCTATGGCTACACCTTC
TRBV28	.	TRBJ1-4	.	CASSLSLNPNEKLFF	TGTGCCAGCAGCCTCTCGCTCAACCCGAATGAAAAACTGTTTTTT